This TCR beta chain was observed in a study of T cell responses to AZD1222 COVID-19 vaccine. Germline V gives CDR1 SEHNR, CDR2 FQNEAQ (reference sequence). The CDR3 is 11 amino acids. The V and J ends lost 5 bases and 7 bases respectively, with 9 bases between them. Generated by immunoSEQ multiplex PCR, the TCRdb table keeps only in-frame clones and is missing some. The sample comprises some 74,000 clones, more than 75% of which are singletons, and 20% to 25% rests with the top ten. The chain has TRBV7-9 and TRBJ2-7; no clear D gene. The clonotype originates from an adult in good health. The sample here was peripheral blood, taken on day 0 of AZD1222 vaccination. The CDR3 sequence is CASSGPREQYF. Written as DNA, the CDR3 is TGTGCCAGCAGCGGACCCCGGGAGCAGTACTTC.